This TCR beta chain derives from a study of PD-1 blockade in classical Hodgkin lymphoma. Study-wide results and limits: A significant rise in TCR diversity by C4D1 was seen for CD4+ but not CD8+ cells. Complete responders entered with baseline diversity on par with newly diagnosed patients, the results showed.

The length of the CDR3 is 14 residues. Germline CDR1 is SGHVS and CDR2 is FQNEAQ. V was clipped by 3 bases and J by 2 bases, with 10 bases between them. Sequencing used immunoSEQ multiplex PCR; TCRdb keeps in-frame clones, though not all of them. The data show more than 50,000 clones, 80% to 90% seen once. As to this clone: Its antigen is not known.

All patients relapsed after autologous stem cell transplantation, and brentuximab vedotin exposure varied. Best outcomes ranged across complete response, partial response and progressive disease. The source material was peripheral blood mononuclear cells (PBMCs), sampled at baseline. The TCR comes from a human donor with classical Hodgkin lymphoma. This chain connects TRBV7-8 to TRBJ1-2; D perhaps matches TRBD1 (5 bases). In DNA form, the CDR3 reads TGTGCCAGCAGCTTCGAGGGACGGAACTATGGCTACACCTTC. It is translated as CASSFEGRNYGYTF. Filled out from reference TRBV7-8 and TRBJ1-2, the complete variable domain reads GAGVSQSPRYKVAKRGQDVALRCDPISGHVSLFWYQQALGQGPEFLTYFQNEAQLDKSGLPSDRFFAERPEGSVSTLKIQRTQQEDSAVYLCASSFEGRNYGYTFGSGTRLTVV.